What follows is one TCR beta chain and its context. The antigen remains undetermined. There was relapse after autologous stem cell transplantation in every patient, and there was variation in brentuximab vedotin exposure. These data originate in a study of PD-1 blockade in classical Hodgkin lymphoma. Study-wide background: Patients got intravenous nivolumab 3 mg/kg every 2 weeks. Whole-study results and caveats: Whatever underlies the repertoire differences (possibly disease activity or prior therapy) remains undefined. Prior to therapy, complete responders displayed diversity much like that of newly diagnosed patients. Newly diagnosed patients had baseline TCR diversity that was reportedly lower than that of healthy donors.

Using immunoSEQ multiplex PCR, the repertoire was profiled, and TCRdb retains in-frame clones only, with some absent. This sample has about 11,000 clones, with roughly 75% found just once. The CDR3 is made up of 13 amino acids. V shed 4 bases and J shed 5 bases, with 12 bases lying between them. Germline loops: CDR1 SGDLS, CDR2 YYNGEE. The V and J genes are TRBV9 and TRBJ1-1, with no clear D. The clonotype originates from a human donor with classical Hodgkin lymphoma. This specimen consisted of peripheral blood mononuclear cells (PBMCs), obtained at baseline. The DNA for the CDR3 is TGTGCCAGCAGCCCCAATCCCTTTACTGAAGCTTTCTTT. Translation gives CASSPNPFTEAFF.